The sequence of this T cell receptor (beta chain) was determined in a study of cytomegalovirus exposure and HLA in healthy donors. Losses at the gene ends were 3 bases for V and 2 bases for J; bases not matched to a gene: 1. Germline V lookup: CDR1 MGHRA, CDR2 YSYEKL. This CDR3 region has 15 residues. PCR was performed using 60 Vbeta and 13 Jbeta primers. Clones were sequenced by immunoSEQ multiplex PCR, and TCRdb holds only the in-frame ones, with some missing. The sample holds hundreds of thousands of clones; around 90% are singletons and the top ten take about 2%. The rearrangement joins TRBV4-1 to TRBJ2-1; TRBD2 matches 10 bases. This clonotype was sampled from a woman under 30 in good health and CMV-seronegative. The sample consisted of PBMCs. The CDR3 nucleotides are TGCGCCAGCAGCCATCTAGCGGGGGCCTACAATGAGCAGTTCTTC. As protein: CASSHLAGAYNEQFF.